Below are 2 T cell receptor beta chains sequenced from a single sample in a study of blood T cell repertoires in COVID-19. Clones were sequenced by immunoSEQ multiplex PCR, and TCRdb holds only the in-frame ones, with some missing. The sample lists about 100,000 clones, roughly nine tenths occurring once. The sequenced sample consisted of peripheral blood. The source of these receptors is a man in his fifties or sixties with acute or convalescent COVID-19.

The DNA of the CDR3 is TGCGCCAGCAGCCAAGCCCAGTCGGTTGGAGGGGAAAAACTGTTTTTT. Protein product: CASSQAQSVGGEKLFF. The rearrangement joins TRBV4-1 to TRBJ1-4; no definite D call. V was cut by 1 base and J by 8 bases, with 17 bases left in between. In germline, CDR1 is MGHRA, CDR2 YSYEKL. The CDR3 consists of 16 residues.

The V and J genes are TRBV27 and TRBJ1-1, with D tentatively TRBD1 (5 bases). The V gene's germline CDR1 is MNHEY and CDR2 SMNVEV (reference sequence). The CDR3 is 13 amino acids. Trimming removed 8 bases at V and 4 bases at J, with 14 bases between. CDR3 region: CASSLSQGTEAFF. CDR3 DNA sequence: TGTGCCAGCTCGCTCTCCCAGGGCACTGAAGCTTTCTTT.